These 28 T cell receptor beta chains came from one sample sequenced in a study of T cell repertoires in cytomegalovirus infection. MiXCR was run by TCRdb on the reads, yielding one entry per CDR3 protein. The sample has roughly 500,000 distinct CDR3 sequences; 11% are singletons. The sample consisted of PBMCs. The receptors originated from a human donor in good health (CMV status not recorded). Some clones in this sample may be carry-over from other donors' samples.

This clonotype was recorded at least ten times. The chain combines TRBV20-1 with TRBJ1-1; D remains unclear. V was cut by 3 bases and J by 1 base, with 6 bases left in between. Per the germline V gene, CDR1 is DFQATT and CDR2 is SNEGSKA (reference sequence). The CDR3 runs to 12 residues. CDR3 residues: CSARRGNTEAFF. CDR3 DNA sequence: TGCAGTGCTAGGCGGGGGAACACTGAAGCTTTCTTT.

This clonotype was counted at least ten times. The chain carries TRBV15 and TRBJ1-4, with D perhaps TRBD1 (5 bases). V was trimmed by 0 bases and J by 3 bases, leaving 8 bases between them. In germline, CDR1 is LNHNV, CDR2 YYDKDF (reference sequence). This CDR3 contains 15 residues. The CDR3 DNA reads TGTGCCACCAGCAGAGATCCGGGGCCTAATGAAAAACTGTTTTTT. Encoded protein: CATSRDPGPNEKLFF.

This clonotype showed up many times. This rearrangement joins TRBV15 to TRBJ2-1; perhaps TRBD1 as D (6 bases). The germline V gene has CDR1 LNHNV and CDR2 YYDKDF (reference sequence). The CDR3 runs 16 residues. V lost 1 base and J 3 bases, leaving 13 bases between the germline ends. The CDR3 sequence is CATSRAQGRYYNEQFF. The CDR3 nucleotides are TGTGCCACCAGCAGAGCGCAGGGGAGATACTACAATGAGCAGTTCTTC.

This clonotype was counted a few times. The V call is TRBV11-2, the J call TRBJ1-2; D uncertain. CDR1 and CDR2 (germline): SGHAT, FQNNGV. This CDR3 has 19 amino acids. V was clipped by 2 bases and J by 5 bases, with 27 bases between them. CDR3 DNA: TGTGCCAGCAGCTTAAGTTATTCCAAGGCATCTGACACACTGTATGGCTACACCTTC. This gives the protein CASSLSYSKASDTLYGYTF.

This clonotype was observed at least ten times. The chain carries TRBV19 and TRBJ2-4; D possibly corresponds to TRBD1 (5 bases). This CDR3 contains 15 residues. Trimming cost V 3 bases and J 0 bases, with 9 bases left between them. Germline CDR1 and CDR2: LNHDA and SQIVND (reference sequence). The DNA for the CDR3 is TGTGCCAGTAGTATTAGGGGAACAGCCAAAAACATTCAGTACTTC. This encodes CASSIRGTAKNIQYF. Full variable domain (missing parts from reference TRBV19 and TRBJ2-4): DGGITQSPKYLFRKEGQNVTLSCEQNLNHDAMYWYRQDPGQGLRLIYYSQIVNDFQKGDIAEGYSVSREKKESFPLTVTSAQKNPTAFYLCASSIRGTAKNIQYFGAGTRLSVL.

This clonotype was picked up many times. The CDR3 region has the DNA TGTGCCAGCAATCGACAGGGAGTTTCTAACTATGGCTACACCTTC. It yields the protein CASNRQGVSNYGYTF. The chain uses TRBV28 and TRBJ1-2, with TRBD1 matching over 7 bases. The CDR3 runs 15 residues. Germline V CDR1 and CDR2: MDHEN, SYDVKM. The V segment lost 7 bases and the J segment 0 bases; nucleotides outside the gene matches: 8.

This clonotype was detected many times. The V call is TRBV7-6, the J call TRBJ2-1; D is unresolved. Trimming removed 5 bases at V and 5 bases at J, with 19 bases between. This CDR3 region has 16 residues. Germline lookup yields CDR1 SGHVS and CDR2 FNYEAQ. The CDR3: CASSAPFGSGDNEQFF. Written as DNA, the CDR3 is TGTGCCAGCAGCGCACCATTCGGGTCGGGTGACAATGAGCAGTTCTTC. Together with reference TRBV7-6 and TRBJ2-1, the CDR3 gives the full variable domain: GAGVSQSPRYKVTKRGQDVALRCDPISGHVSLYWYRQALGQGPEFLTYFNYEAQQDKSGLPNDRFSAERPEGSISTLTIQRTEQRDSAMYRCASSAPFGSGDNEQFFGPGTRLTVL.

The V call is TRBV5-1, the J call TRBJ2-1, with TRBD2 as a possible D gene (5 bases). Germline V CDR1 and CDR2: SGHRS, YFSETQ. The germline V and J ends were trimmed by 0 bases and 0 bases, with 10 bases remaining between them. The CDR3 extends over 16 amino acids. The CDR3 region is CASSLGIASSYNEQFF. The CDR3 nucleotides are TGCGCCAGCAGCTTGGGCATAGCGAGCTCCTACAATGAGCAGTTCTTC.

The table lists this clonotype with a few counts. This chain connects TRBV24-1 to TRBJ2-2, with TRBD2 as a possible D gene (6 bases). Germline V gene data show CDR1 as KGHDR and CDR2 as SFDVKD. Trimming left V 3 bases short and J 0 bases short, with 10 bases between. The CDR3 runs 16 residues. The CDR3 nucleotides are TGTGCCACCAGTGATGGGAGACTAGCGAACACCGGGGAGCTGTTTTTT. Translated: CATSDGRLANTGELFF.

In its sample, this clonotype was seen many times. The rearrangement joins TRBV7-8 to TRBJ1-4; D remains ambiguous. V lost 5 bases and J lost 1, with 8 bases in between. The CDR3 runs to 14 residues. CDR1 and CDR2 (germline): SGHVS, FQNEAQ. This CDR3 is CASSQRRTNEKLFF. The CDR3 DNA follows: TGTGCCAGCAGCCAGAGGAGAACTAATGAAAAACTGTTTTTT.

The rearrangement links TRBV7-9 to TRBJ2-4; D uncertain. The germline CDR1 and CDR2 sequences are SEHNR and FQNEAQ (reference sequence). This CDR3 is 13 amino acids long. Trimming left V 3 bases short and J 7 bases short, with 10 bases between. CDR3 sequence (DNA): TGTGCCAGCAGCTTGAGACAAAAGAACATTCAGTACTTC. This codes for CASSLRQKNIQYF.

This clonotype showed up many times. The chain is built from TRBV19 and TRBJ2-2; TRBD1 matches 8 bases. CDR3 length equals 18 residues. Germline-derived CDR1 and CDR2 are LNHDA and SQIVND (reference sequence). The J segment lost 2 bases and the V segment lost 0 bases, leaving 8 bases of the junction unmatched. CDR3 sequence reads: CASSIDGLDRVNTGELFF. CDR3 DNA: TGTGCCAGTAGTATAGATGGCCTGGACAGGGTCAACACCGGGGAGCTGTTTTTT.

The sample holds many counts of this clonotype. The chain carries TRBV7-2 and TRBJ1-1; 7 nucleotides align to TRBD1. The CDR3 is made up of 16 amino acids. The germline gives CDR1 SGHTA, CDR2 FQGNSA. J lost 1 base, V lost 3 bases, and 8 bases had no gene match. CDR3 sequence (DNA): TGTGCCAGCAGCTTCCGACAGGGTAGAGGGAACACTGAAGCTTTCTTT. The encoded protein is CASSFRQGRGNTEAFF.

Turning to this clonotype: This may come from a read error, since a much larger clone is one base off. The gene calls are TRBV5-1 and TRBJ1-1, with 12 bases that match TRBD1. The CDR3 is 14 amino acids. The germline gives CDR1 SGHRS, CDR2 YFSETQ. DNA of the CDR3: TGCGCCAGCAGCTCCGGGACAGGGGGCACTGAAGATTTCTTT. Translation gives CASSSGTGGTEDFF.

Ten or more counts support this clonotype. One end of the junction varies from germline; a read error may be responsible. V and J are TRBV7-7 and TRBJ2-3, with TRBD2 as a possible D gene (7 bases). Germline assignment: CDR1 SSHAT and CDR2 FNYEAQ (reference sequence). The CDR3 is 17 residues long. The CDR3 region is CASSLSTGGDGTDTQYF. In DNA form, the CDR3 reads TGTGCTAGCAGCTTAAGTACGGGGGGCGACGGCACAGATACGCAGTATTTT.

CDR3 in amino acids: CSAETGENTEAFF. The CDR3 DNA reads as TGCAGCGCTGAGACAGGGGAGAACACTGAAGCTTTCTTT. The chain recombines TRBV29-1 with TRBJ1-1, with 8 bases that match TRBD1. The germline V gene has CDR1 SQVTM and CDR2 ANQGSEA. The trim removed 7 bases at V and 1 base at J, leaving 5 bases unmatched. The CDR3 is 13 amino acids.

This clonotype was recorded many times. The chain employs TRBV11-3 and TRBJ2-3; the D gene is possibly TRBD1 (6 bases). The CDR3 contains 15 residues. Per germline, CDR1 SGHNT and CDR2 YENEEA. The V gene lost 5 bases and the J gene lost 0 bases, with 12 bases spanning the gap. This CDR3 is CASSPSGTSTDTQYF. The CDR3 DNA follows: TGTGCCAGCAGCCCATCCGGGACAAGCACAGATACGCAGTATTTT.

This clonotype appeared a few times. The chain combines TRBV5-1 with TRBJ2-3; D is undetermined. The CDR3 runs 13 residues. V lost 4 bases, J lost 6 bases, and 12 bases lay in between. Germline values: CDR1 SGHRS, CDR2 YFSETQ. CDR3 coding DNA: TGCGCCAGCAGCCCTACGAATTGGGATACGCAGTATTTT. It yields the protein CASSPTNWDTQYF.

This clonotype was detected ten times or more. The rearrangement joins TRBV7-9 to TRBJ1-4; D not resolved. The CDR3 length is 16 residues. The germline V gene encodes CDR1 SEHNR and CDR2 FQNEAQ (reference sequence). V was shortened by 5 bases and J by 0 bases, with 13 bases between the two germline ends. The CDR3 DNA follows: TGTGCCAGCAGCCTAGACCTCAGTGCAACTAATGAAAAACTGTTTTTT. Its protein product is CASSLDLSATNEKLFF.

There are a few counts of this clonotype. The gene calls are TRBV27 and TRBJ2-2; D gene ambiguous. Germline CDR1 is MNHEY and CDR2 is SMNVEV (reference sequence). The CDR3 spans 14 residues. V was trimmed by 8 bases and J by 5 bases, leaving 15 bases between them. CDR3 loop: CASAGSGVTGELFF. CDR3 bases: TGTGCCAGCGCTGGCAGTGGAGTGACCGGGGAGCTGTTTTTT.

This clonotype was seen only a few times. This chain uses TRBV3-1 with TRBJ2-5; either TRBD1 or TRBD2 may supply D (5 bases each). The CDR3 runs to 14 residues. Trimming stripped 2 bases from V and 3 bases from J, with 10 bases between. Per germline, CDR1 LGHDT and CDR2 YNNKEL (reference sequence). This CDR3 reads CASSQRGVEETQYF. CDR3 bases: TGTGCCAGCAGCCAAAGGGGAGTAGAAGAGACCCAGTACTTC.

Of note for this clonotype: A much larger clone sits a single nucleotide away, making a read error possible. J is TRBJ2-5 and V is TRBV28; D unclear. Germline V CDR1 and CDR2: MDHEN, SYDVKM. Trimming took off 8 bases at V and 5 bases at J, with 12 bases between the two ends. The CDR3 contains 12 residues. CDR3 in DNA: TGTGCCAGCGGAACGAGGCGGGAGACCCAGTACTTC. Translated: CASGTRRETQYF.

This clonotype has at least ten counts. The chain joins TRBV6-8 to TRBJ2-1; 8 nucleotides match TRBD2. The CDR3 extends over 15 amino acids. Per germline, CDR1 MNHGY and CDR2 SAAAGT. The J segment lost 10 bases and the V segment lost 3 bases, leaving 11 bases of the junction unmatched. The CDR3 DNA follows: TGTGCCAGCAGTTATCGTCCCGGGAGGGCTACCGAGCAGTTCTTC. It is translated as CASSYRPGRATEQFF.

The rearrangement uses TRBV7-8 and TRBJ1-6; TRBD1 is a possible D gene (5 bases). The CDR3 consists of 14 residues. Trimming pared 1 base from V and 10 bases from J, leaving 11 bases between. Looked up from germline, CDR1 is SGHVS and CDR2 is FQNEAQ. In DNA form, the CDR3 reads TGTGCCAGCAGCTTAGACGATTGGGGGTCACCCCTCCACTTT. Amino acids: CASSLDDWGSPLHF.

At least ten counts were recorded for this clonotype. The rearrangement joins TRBV7-6 to TRBJ1-2, with 7 bases fitting TRBD1. The CDR3 consists of 17 residues. V lost 6 bases, J lost 1 base, and 14 bases stayed unmatched. In germline, CDR1 is SGHVS, CDR2 FNYEAQ. The CDR3 bases are TGTGCCAGCAGTCATGGAGGGGGCCCGGACCTTAACTATGGCTACACCTTC. It specifies CASSHGGGPDLNYGYTF.

This clonotype was counted at least ten times. The chain links TRBV29-1 to TRBJ1-1; TRBD1 aligns across 7 bases. V dropped 3 bases and J dropped 1; count of bases not matched to a gene: 2. Germline loops: CDR1 SQVTM, CDR2 ANQGSEA. CDR3 length: 13 amino acids. The CDR3 nucleotides are TGCAGCGTTGATGACAGGGCGAACACTGAAGCTTTCTTT. As protein: CSVDDRANTEAFF.

The J gene is TRBJ2-2, the V gene TRBV20-1, with 8 nucleotides matching TRBD1. This CDR3 is 15 amino acids long. Per germline, CDR1 DFQATT and CDR2 SNEGSKA (reference sequence). The J segment lost 2 bases and the V segment lost 8 bases, leaving 10 bases of the junction unmatched. CDR3 amino acids: CSTEDRGENTGELFF. The DNA for the CDR3 is TGCAGTACGGAAGACAGGGGCGAAAACACCGGGGAGCTGTTTTTT.

This clonotype showed up just a few times. The genes are TRBV19 and TRBJ2-2; TRBD2 aligns across 9 bases. Germline V CDR1 and CDR2: LNHDA, SQIVND (reference sequence). The V gene end was trimmed by 2 bases and the J gene end by 4 bases; junction bases not matched to a gene: 2. The CDR3 spans 15 residues. The CDR3 region has the DNA TGTGCCAGTAGTATACCGGGACTAGCCACCGGGGAGCTGTTTTTT. It yields the protein CASSIPGLATGELFF.